The rows below give T cell receptor beta chains drawn from one sample of a study of T cells in localized non-small cell lung cancer. Some clones are missing from TCRdb's copy, which holds only in-frame ones; the method was immunoSEQ multiplex PCR. The sample lists some 30,000 clones, 90% to 95% seen once, with roughly 0.7% in the top ten. The source material was peripheral blood, sampled before any cancer treatment. These receptors were taken from a woman between 35 and 70 years old with stage I lung adenocarcinoma. Both conserved end residues are part of each CDR3. The D gene is left open where the match is weak. Size is stated for part of the rows, as once, few or many counts, or as a class when the clone is expanded.

d_gene: .; abundance: .; j_gene: TRBJ2-2; v_gene: TRBV6-5; CDR3nt: TGTGCCAGCAGTTCGTTTGGTACGGGAAACACCGGGGAGCTGTTTTTT; CDR3aa: CASSSFGTGNTGELFF
d_gene: .; abundance: once; j_gene: TRBJ1-2; v_gene: TRBV4-1; CDR3nt: TGCGCCAGCAGCCAAGATGGGGGGACGGATGGCTACACCTTC; CDR3aa: CASSQDGGTDGYTF
d_gene: TRBD2; abundance: .; j_gene: TRBJ2-3; v_gene: TRBV6-1; CDR3nt: TGTGCCAGCAAAAGACTAGCGGGTCCCACAGATACGCAGTATTTT; CDR3aa: CASKRLAGPTDTQYF
d_gene: .; abundance: .; j_gene: TRBJ2-2; v_gene: TRBV4-3; CDR3nt: TGCGCCAGCAGCCAAGATTGGGGTACCGGGGAGCTGTTTTTT; CDR3aa: CASSQDWGTGELFF
d_gene: TRBD1; abundance: .; j_gene: TRBJ2-1; v_gene: TRBV2; CDR3nt: TGTGCCAGCAGTGGGTTGGACAGGGGCAAATACAATGAGCAGTTCTTC; CDR3aa: CASSGLDRGKYNEQFF
d_gene: TRBD2; abundance: .; j_gene: TRBJ2-1; v_gene: TRBV2; CDR3nt: TGTGCCAGCAGTGGGGGACTAGCCTTGGGTGAGCAGTTCTTC; CDR3aa: CASSGGLALGEQFF
d_gene: .; abundance: .; j_gene: TRBJ2-7; v_gene: TRBV21-1; CDR3nt: TGTGCCAGCAGCACCACCGGGGACTATGACTACGAGCAGTACTTC; CDR3aa: CASSTTGDYDYEQYF
d_gene: TRBD2; abundance: .; j_gene: TRBJ2-5; v_gene: TRBV2; CDR3nt: TGTGCCAGCAGTGACATTAGCGGGAGTGGAGAGACCCAGTACTTC; CDR3aa: CASSDISGSGETQYF
d_gene: TRBD2; abundance: .; j_gene: TRBJ2-7; v_gene: TRBV7-6; CDR3nt: TGTGCCAGCAGCTTAGGGACTAGCGGGGGCTCCTACGAGCAGTACTTC; CDR3aa: CASSLGTSGGSYEQYF
d_gene: .; abundance: once; j_gene: TRBJ2-2; v_gene: TRBV5-1; CDR3nt: TGCGCCAGCAGCTGGTTGGGAACCGGGGAGCTGTTTTTT; CDR3aa: CASSWLGTGELFF
d_gene: TRBD1; abundance: .; j_gene: TRBJ2-7; v_gene: TRBV7-2; CDR3nt: TGTGCCAGCAGCCGGACAGGAAACGCCTACGAGCAGTACTTC; CDR3aa: CASSRTGNAYEQYF
d_gene: .; abundance: .; j_gene: TRBJ1-2; v_gene: TRBV7-9; CDR3nt: TGTGCCAGCAGCTTACCAGTCGGCTATGGCTACACCTTC; CDR3aa: CASSLPVGYGYTF
d_gene: .; abundance: .; j_gene: TRBJ2-7; v_gene: TRBV11-1; CDR3nt: TGTGCCAGCAGCTTAATTGACAGCTCCTACGAGCAGTACTTC; CDR3aa: CASSLIDSSYEQYF
d_gene: .; abundance: .; j_gene: TRBJ1-1; v_gene: TRBV2; CDR3nt: TGTGCCAGCAGTGAAAACAGCTTGAACACTGAAGCTTTCTTT; CDR3aa: CASSENSLNTEAFF
d_gene: TRBD2; abundance: .; j_gene: TRBJ2-5; v_gene: TRBV7-7; CDR3nt: TGTGCTAGCAGCCAGGCGGGGGGCAGGGAGACCCAGTACTTC; CDR3aa: CASSQAGGRETQYF
d_gene: TRBD1; abundance: .; j_gene: TRBJ1-4; v_gene: TRBV9; CDR3nt: TGTGCCAGCAGCGCCCCGGGACAGTCGGGTGAAAAACTGTTTTTT; CDR3aa: CASSAPGQSGEKLFF
d_gene: .; abundance: .; j_gene: TRBJ2-2; v_gene: TRBV5-1; CDR3nt: TGCGCCAGCAGCAGGACCCAGGGACCGACCGGGGAGCTGTTTTTT; CDR3aa: CASSRTQGPTGELFF
d_gene: .; abundance: .; j_gene: TRBJ2-1; v_gene: TRBV6-6; CDR3nt: TGTGCCAGCTTTGCGGAACCAGGAAATGAGCAGTTCTTC; CDR3aa: CASFAEPGNEQFF
d_gene: .; abundance: .; j_gene: TRBJ2-3; v_gene: TRBV7-9; CDR3nt: TGTGCCAGCAGCTTAGCAGGCTACAACACAGATACGCAGTATTTT; CDR3aa: CASSLAGYNTDTQYF
d_gene: .; abundance: .; j_gene: TRBJ1-6; v_gene: TRBV5-4; CDR3nt: TGTGCCAGCAGCTCCCGGACAGCGTCCTCCTATAATTCACCCCTCCACTTT; CDR3aa: CASSSRTASSYNSPLHF
d_gene: TRBD1; abundance: .; j_gene: TRBJ1-5; v_gene: TRBV16; CDR3nt: TGTGCCAGCAGGACAGGGGCCTCGAATCAGCCCCAGCATTTT; CDR3aa: CASRTGASNQPQHF
d_gene: .; abundance: .; j_gene: TRBJ1-2; v_gene: TRBV18; CDR3nt: TGTGCCAGCTCACCCGGGGGGGTCGAGCCTTATGGCTACACCTTC; CDR3aa: CASSPGGVEPYGYTF
d_gene: .; abundance: .; j_gene: TRBJ2-2; v_gene: TRBV12-5; CDR3nt: TGTGCTAGTGGTTTGGGAATCTTGGGGGAAATCGCCGGGGAGCTGTTTTTT; CDR3aa: CASGLGILGEIAGELFF
d_gene: .; abundance: .; j_gene: TRBJ2-1; v_gene: TRBV28; CDR3nt: TGTGCCAGCACCACCGTGGGGGGCTCCTACAATGAGCAGTTCTTC; CDR3aa: CASTTVGGSYNEQFF
d_gene: .; abundance: .; j_gene: TRBJ1-4; v_gene: TRBV10-2; CDR3nt: TGCGCCAGCAGTGACTGGGGCCCCGATGAAAAACTGTTTTTT; CDR3aa: CASSDWGPDEKLFF
d_gene: .; abundance: .; j_gene: TRBJ2-2; v_gene: TRBV10-3; CDR3nt: TGTGCCATCAGCGTCAGTGCTGGCACCGGGGAGCTGTTTTTT; CDR3aa: CAISVSAGTGELFF
d_gene: TRBD1; abundance: once; j_gene: TRBJ2-2; v_gene: TRBV7-2; CDR3nt: TGTGCCAGCAGCTTATTCGCAGGGGGTAACACCGGGGAGCTGTTTTTT; CDR3aa: CASSLFAGGNTGELFF
d_gene: .; abundance: .; j_gene: TRBJ2-5; v_gene: TRBV7-6; CDR3nt: TGTGCCAGCAGCTTAGCTAGCGGCCTACAAGGGACCCAGTACTTC; CDR3aa: CASSLASGLQGTQYF
d_gene: TRBD2; abundance: .; j_gene: TRBJ2-1; v_gene: TRBV7-9; CDR3nt: TGTGCCAGCAGCCTAGCGGACGCTTACAATGAGCAGTTCTTC; CDR3aa: CASSLADAYNEQFF
d_gene: .; abundance: .; j_gene: TRBJ2-3; v_gene: TRBV2; CDR3nt: TGTGCCAGCAGTGTGGGTAGCACAGATACGCAGTATTTT; CDR3aa: CASSVGSTDTQYF
d_gene: .; abundance: .; j_gene: TRBJ2-1; v_gene: TRBV5-1; CDR3nt: TGCGCCAGCAGCTTGATAACAGGGTCAGGAGATGAGCAGTTCTTC; CDR3aa: CASSLITGSGDEQFF
d_gene: .; abundance: .; j_gene: TRBJ2-1; v_gene: TRBV7-2; CDR3nt: TGTGCCAGCAGCTTACTACAGGGTAATGAGCAGTTCTTC; CDR3aa: CASSLLQGNEQFF
d_gene: TRBD2; abundance: .; j_gene: TRBJ2-1; v_gene: TRBV7-2; CDR3nt: TGTGCCAGCAGCCCACCCCCCGCGGGGGTCGGTGAGCAGTTCTTC; CDR3aa: CASSPPPAGVGEQFF
d_gene: .; abundance: .; j_gene: TRBJ2-3; v_gene: TRBV12-2; CDR3nt: TGTGCAAGTCGCTTATATCGGCGCTCCACAGATACGCAGTATTTT; CDR3aa: CASRLYRRSTDTQYF
d_gene: .; abundance: .; j_gene: TRBJ2-2; v_gene: TRBV12-5; CDR3nt: TGTGCTAGTGGCCGCGACGGAAACACCGGGGAGCTGTTTTTT; CDR3aa: CASGRDGNTGELFF
d_gene: TRBD2; abundance: .; j_gene: TRBJ2-2; v_gene: TRBV7-9; CDR3nt: TGTGCCAGCAGCGAGCGGGGGGTCACGCACACCGGGGAGCTGTTTTTT; CDR3aa: CASSERGVTHTGELFF
d_gene: .; abundance: once; j_gene: TRBJ1-4; v_gene: TRBV28; CDR3nt: TGTGCCAGCAGTTTTGGGGGTCCCCCAACTAATGAAAAACTGTTTTTT; CDR3aa: CASSFGGPPTNEKLFF
d_gene: .; abundance: .; j_gene: TRBJ1-2; v_gene: TRBV11-3; CDR3nt: TGTGCCAGCAGCTCAGAGGGTAGACAAGACTATGGCTACACCTTC; CDR3aa: CASSSEGRQDYGYTF
d_gene: .; abundance: .; j_gene: TRBJ2-1; v_gene: TRBV19; CDR3nt: TGTGCCAGTAGTATTAGAGCGGGTCCTGCCTACAATGAGCAGTTCTTC; CDR3aa: CASSIRAGPAYNEQFF
d_gene: .; abundance: .; j_gene: TRBJ1-3; v_gene: TRBV5-1; CDR3nt: TGCGCCAGCAGCGCCCGCCGGGACTCTGGAAACACCATATATTTT; CDR3aa: CASSARRDSGNTIYF
d_gene: TRBD1; abundance: .; j_gene: TRBJ1-1; v_gene: TRBV6-1; CDR3nt: TGTGCCAGCACCCTGGACAGGGGCGGTAGGAGGGCTTTCTTT; CDR3aa: CASTLDRGGRRAFF
d_gene: .; abundance: .; j_gene: TRBJ2-1; v_gene: TRBV27; CDR3nt: TGTGCCAACCAGAACACGACTGGGTGGGTCTCCTACAATGAGCAGTTCTTC; CDR3aa: CANQNTTGWVSYNEQFF
d_gene: TRBD1; abundance: .; j_gene: TRBJ2-7; v_gene: TRBV6-6; CDR3nt: TGTGCCAGCAGTGCCTCCGGGACAGTGGACTACGAGCAGTACTTC; CDR3aa: CASSASGTVDYEQYF
d_gene: .; abundance: .; j_gene: TRBJ1-2; v_gene: TRBV28; CDR3nt: TGTGCCAGCAGAGCGGGTGGCTACACCTTC; CDR3aa: CASRAGGYTF
d_gene: TRBD1; abundance: .; j_gene: TRBJ2-7; v_gene: TRBV18; CDR3nt: TGTGCCAGCTCACCACCGGGACAGAGGTCTCAGTACTTC; CDR3aa: CASSPPGQRSQYF
d_gene: .; abundance: .; j_gene: TRBJ2-7; v_gene: TRBV6-6; CDR3nt: TGTGCCAGCAGCACAGGGACCTACGAGCAGTACTTC; CDR3aa: CASSTGTYEQYF
d_gene: .; abundance: .; j_gene: TRBJ2-1; v_gene: TRBV4-2; CDR3nt: TGTGCCAGCAGCCAAGTTGGTCCTAATGAGCAGTTCTTC; CDR3aa: CASSQVGPNEQFF
d_gene: TRBD2; abundance: .; j_gene: TRBJ2-1; v_gene: TRBV27; CDR3nt: TGTGCCAGCAGTGATTGGACTAGTAATTCTGAGCAGTTCTTC; CDR3aa: CASSDWTSNSEQFF
d_gene: .; abundance: .; j_gene: TRBJ1-2; v_gene: TRBV25-1; CDR3nt: TGTGCCAGCAGTGTGGCGGGGATGGCATCTCTTAACTATGGCTACACCTTC; CDR3aa: CASSVAGMASLNYGYTF
d_gene: .; abundance: .; j_gene: TRBJ2-3; v_gene: TRBV5-1; CDR3nt: TGCGCCAGCAGCTTGTACGTTACGGGAGATACGCAGTATTTT; CDR3aa: CASSLYVTGDTQYF
d_gene: .; abundance: .; j_gene: TRBJ2-1; v_gene: TRBV4-2; CDR3nt: TGTGCCAGCAGCCAAGATGGTCTAGTCCTGACGAATGAGCAGTTCTTC; CDR3aa: CASSQDGLVLTNEQFF